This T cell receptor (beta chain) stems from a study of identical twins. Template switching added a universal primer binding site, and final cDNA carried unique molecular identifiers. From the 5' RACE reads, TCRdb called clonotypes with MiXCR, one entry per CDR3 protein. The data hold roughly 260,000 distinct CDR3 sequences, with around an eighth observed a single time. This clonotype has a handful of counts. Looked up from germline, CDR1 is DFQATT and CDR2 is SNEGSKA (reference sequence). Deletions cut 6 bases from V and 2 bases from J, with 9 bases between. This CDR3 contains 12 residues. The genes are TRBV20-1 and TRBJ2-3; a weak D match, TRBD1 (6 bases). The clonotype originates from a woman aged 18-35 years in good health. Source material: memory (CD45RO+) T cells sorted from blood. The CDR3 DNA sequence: TGCAGTGCGGGGACACTCACAGATACGCAGTATTTT. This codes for CSAGTLTDTQYF.